This TCR beta chain is from a study of metastatic and nonmetastatic thyroid tumors. Overall study context: Samples came from malignant and benign thyroid patients, and repertoires were compared across blood and tumor or nodule tissue.

In the authors' methods: Across clinicopathological groups, CDR3 differences served as the basis for building a distant-metastasis classifier for papillary thyroid cancer. TCRdb reassembled clones from the PCR reads with MiXCR. These V and J calls derive from TCRdb rather than the authors' analysis. The table has tens of thousands of clones, around an eighth seen once. Overall study findings and caveats: Malignant thyroid tumors reportedly exceeded benign nodules significantly in TCR beta diversity, with the difference appearing in blood and tumor.

Before thyroid surgery, none of the patients had received any treatment. This clone has ten or more counts. What it binds is not known. Mismatch with germline at one junction end may stem from a read error. The sample carries other DNA sequences with the same CDR3. CDR3 length: 14 residues. Looked up from germline, CDR1 is MNHEY and CDR2 is SVGAGI. The TCR was taken from a female donor with papillary thyroid cancer or a benign thyroid nodule (not recorded which). Some clones in this sample may be carry-over from other donors' samples. The source material was tumor tissue. V usage is TRBV6-5 and J usage is TRBJ1-2; D unresolved. The CDR3: CASSYGSGNYGYTF. CDR3 in DNA: TGTGCTAGCAGTTACGGGAGCGGTAACTATGGCTACACCTTC.